The 27 T cell receptor beta chains below come from one sample, sequenced in a study of T cell repertoires in ileal Crohn's disease. Here immunoSEQ multiplex PCR was the method, and the copy in TCRdb shows in-frame clones only, minus some. This sample has about 1,800 clones, with around nine tenths found just once. The time point: neoterminal ileum biopsy at postoperative endoscopy, about 6 months after surgery. Input material: ileal tissue. The receptors come from an adult with Crohn's disease.

The chain combines TRBV9 with TRBJ2-1; 8 positions agree with TRBD1. CDR1 is SGDLS, CDR2 YYNGEE, per germline. Losses at the gene ends were 5 bases for V and 7 bases for J; bases not matched to a gene: 14. The CDR3 is made up of 16 amino acids. Here the CDR3 DNA reads TGTGCCAGCAGTGTTTCGATTTTGGACAGGGAGAATGAGCAGTTCTTC. Its protein product is CASSVSILDRENEQFF.

This clone was seen just once. This sequence joins TRBV11-2 and TRBJ1-1, with no clear D. CDR3 length: 15 amino acids. V was shortened by 5 bases and J by 1 base, with 14 bases between the two germline ends. The germline V gene has CDR1 SGHAT and CDR2 FQNNGV. CDR3 nucleotides: TGTGCCAGCAGCCCCCTCCTCCGGGGGAACACTGAAGCTTTCTTT. Amino acids: CASSPLLRGNTEAFF.

This sequence joins TRBV11-3 and TRBJ2-1; 13 bases fit TRBD2. J gave up 7 bases and V 1 base, and 4 bases lay outside the gene matches. The CDR3 totals 16 residues. The germline gives CDR1 SGHNT, CDR2 YENEEA. CDR3 in amino acids: CASSLVGTSGANEQFF. Here the CDR3 DNA reads TGTGCCAGCAGCTTAGTGGGGACTAGCGGGGCTAATGAGCAGTTCTTC.

In this sample, this clone turned up once. V and J are TRBV30 and TRBJ2-1; 8 bases match TRBD1. The J segment lost 9 bases and the V segment lost 0 bases, leaving 7 bases of the junction unmatched. This CDR3 comprises 14 residues. Per the germline V gene, CDR1 is GTSNPN and CDR2 is SVGIG (reference sequence). Here the CDR3 reads CAWSVGTGRIEQFF. In DNA, the CDR3 is TGTGCCTGGAGTGTTGGGACAGGCAGGATTGAGCAGTTCTTC.

The V gene is TRBV7-2, the J gene TRBJ1-2; D gene uncertain. The CDR3 totals 13 residues. CDR1 SGHTA and CDR2 FQGNSA come from the germline V gene. The germline V and J ends were trimmed by 5 bases and 4 bases, with 11 bases remaining between them. This CDR3 reads CASSQYGSYGYTF. In DNA, the CDR3 is TGTGCCAGCAGCCAATACGGTAGCTATGGCTACACCTTC.

The chain links TRBV11-2 to TRBJ2-7; 11 bases match TRBD1. The CDR3 contains 14 residues. Looked up from germline, CDR1 is SGHAT and CDR2 is FQNNGV. Losses at the gene ends were 3 bases for V and 7 bases for J; bases not matched to a gene: 5. In DNA form, the CDR3 reads TGTGCCAGCAGCTTGGGACAGGGGGTGGGAGAGCAGTACGTC. This encodes CASSLGQGVGEQYV.

The rearrangement uses TRBV6-5 and TRBJ1-2, with 8 nucleotides matching TRBD1. The germline gives CDR1 MNHEY, CDR2 SVGAGI. Trimming at V came to 7 bases and at J to 8 bases, leaving 6 bases not matched to a gene. The length of the CDR3 is 12 residues. CDR3 DNA sequence: TGTGCCAGCACCTTGACAGGGGCAGGCTACACCTTC. Encoded protein: CASTLTGAGYTF.

The chain joins TRBV11-2 to TRBJ1-4, with D hard to call. Germline V lookup: CDR1 SGHAT, CDR2 FQNNGV. The CDR3 consists of 13 residues. V was cut by 1 base and J by 6 bases, with 6 bases left in between. As DNA, the CDR3 is TGTGCCAGCAGCTTAGGTCCCGATGAAAAACTGTTTTTT. It specifies CASSLGPDEKLFF.

The chain carries TRBV19 and TRBJ2-4; 10 bases map to TRBD2. This CDR3 comprises 14 residues. V shed 6 bases, J shed 8 bases, and the junction held 7 bases outside the gene matches. Germline CDR1 LNHDA, CDR2 SQIVND (reference sequence). The CDR3 sequence: CASRPSGGRDIQYF. CDR3 nucleotides: TGTGCCAGTAGGCCTAGCGGGGGAAGGGACATTCAGTACTTC.

CDR3 DNA: TGTGCCACCAGCAGAGATGAAAGGACCCAGTACTTC. It is translated as CATSRDERTQYF. The J gene is TRBJ2-5, the V gene TRBV15; D not certain. Germline V gene lookup returns CDR1 LNHNV and CDR2 YYDKDF (reference sequence). V was shortened by 0 bases and J by 7 bases, with 6 bases between the two germline ends. CDR3 length: 12 residues.

The chain employs TRBV2 and TRBJ2-7, with 9 bases lining up with TRBD1. The V segment lost 0 bases and the J segment 5 bases; nucleotides outside the gene matches: 8. CDR1 is SNHLY, CDR2 FYNNEI, per germline. The CDR3 runs to 16 residues. The CDR3 DNA reads TGTGCCAGCAGTGAAGCGAGGACAGGGGTTCAGAACGAGCAGTACGTC. Its protein is CASSEARTGVQNEQYV.

This chain links TRBV7-3 with TRBJ1-5; a weak D match, TRBD1 (5 bases). CDR1 SGHTA and CDR2 FQGTGA come from the germline V gene. The CDR3 consists of 13 residues. V lost 2 bases, J lost 8 bases, and 10 bases lay in between. CDR3 sequence (DNA): TGTGCCAGCAGCTTAGGGCAGGGTGAGCCCCAGCATTTT. It translates to CASSLGQGEPQHF.

The V and J genes are TRBV27 and TRBJ2-7, with D hard to call. V was clipped by 2 bases and J by 5 bases, with 7 bases between them. The germline CDR1 and CDR2 sequences are MNHEY and SMNVEV (reference sequence). The CDR3 is 12 residues long. CDR3 protein: CASSLEDHEQYV. CDR3 bases: TGTGCCAGCAGTTTAGAGGACCACGAGCAGTACGTC.

This clone was recorded once. The chain has TRBV2 and TRBJ2-1, with 7 positions matching TRBD2. The CDR3 has 16 amino acids. Trimming at V came to 6 bases and at J to 7 bases, leaving 15 bases not matched to a gene. Germline CDR1 is SNHLY and CDR2 is FYNNEI. CDR3 region: CASREKGRVRNNEQFF. The CDR3 DNA reads as TGTGCCAGCAGAGAGAAGGGGAGGGTTAGGAATAATGAGCAGTTCTTC.

CDR3 residues: CASSGSAYSNQPQHF. DNA for the CDR3: TGTGCCAGTAGTGGGTCAGCTTATAGCAATCAGCCCCAGCATTTT. V gene TRBV19 combines with J gene TRBJ1-5; D remains unclear. The germline gives CDR1 LNHDA, CDR2 SQIVND (reference sequence). The CDR3 is 15 amino acids. Trimming left V 5 bases short and J 0 bases short, with 11 bases between.

The rearrangement joins TRBV6-1 to TRBJ2-3; the D gene is possibly TRBD1 (5 bases). Looked up from germline, CDR1 is MNHNS and CDR2 is SASEGT. The CDR3 loop spans 14 amino acids. V was cut by 4 bases and J by 2 bases, with 10 bases left in between. The CDR3 spells CASSGGGNTDTQYF. CDR3 DNA sequence: TGTGCCAGCAGTGGGGGCGGCAACACAGATACGCAGTATTTT.

V and J are TRBV7-6 and TRBJ2-1, with D tentatively TRBD1 (6 bases). Germline CDR1 and CDR2: SGHVS and FNYEAQ. The CDR3 spans 13 residues. V was cut by 5 bases and J by 6 bases, with 11 bases left in between. CDR3 loop: CASSVQGGNEQFF. For the CDR3, the DNA is TGTGCCAGCAGCGTACAGGGTGGCAATGAGCAGTTCTTC.

The chain employs TRBV2 and TRBJ2-1, with D possibly being TRBD1 (6 bases). The CDR3 contains 17 residues. Germline V gene data show CDR1 as SNHLY and CDR2 as FYNNEI. The V end was cut by 6 bases, the J end by 2 bases, with 20 bases between. The CDR3 spells CASRALGQLRTYNEQFF. The CDR3 bases are TGTGCCAGCAGGGCGCTAGGACAGCTCAGGACCTACAATGAGCAGTTCTTC.

The chain links TRBV29-1 to TRBJ2-1; D is tentatively TRBD1 or TRBD2 (5 bases each). Germline V lookup: CDR1 SQVTM, CDR2 ANQGSEA. The CDR3 runs to 13 residues. V was trimmed by 6 bases and J by 5 bases, leaving 14 bases between them. The CDR3 DNA reads as TGCAGCGTAAGGGGTCTGGGAGACAATGAGCAGTTCTTC. Translated: CSVRGLGDNEQFF.

This chain connects TRBV5-1 to TRBJ1-1, with D perhaps TRBD1 (5 bases). This CDR3 is built from 12 residues. The V end lost 5 bases, the J end lost 6 bases, and 11 bases lay between the germline ends. Germline CDR1 is SGHRS and CDR2 is YFSETQ. The CDR3 region is CASRGEVAEAFF. For the CDR3, the DNA is TGCGCCAGCAGAGGGGAAGTAGCTGAAGCTTTCTTT.

The chain has TRBV15 and TRBJ1-3; D remains unclear. Germline values: CDR1 LNHNV, CDR2 YYDKDF (reference sequence). The CDR3 has 12 residues. The V end lost 1 base, the J end lost 6 bases, and 4 bases lay between the germline ends. CDR3 coding DNA: TGTGCCACCAGCAGAGGTGAAAACACCATATATTTT. It codes for CATSRGENTIYF.

V gene TRBV2 combines with J gene TRBJ1-5; D is unresolved. The CDR3 has 14 residues. The germline V and J ends were trimmed by 4 bases and 3 bases, with 10 bases remaining between them. Germline lookup yields CDR1 SNHLY and CDR2 FYNNEI. The CDR3 nucleotides read TGTGCCAGCAGTGTGTACAGAAACAATCAGCCCCAGCATTTT. Translated, it gives CASSVYRNNQPQHF.

The CDR3 DNA sequence: TGCGCCAGCAGTGAGTCGTGGACAGGGTATGAGCAGTTCTTC. It translates to CASSESWTGYEQFF. This rearrangement joins TRBV10-1 to TRBJ2-1, with 8 positions matching TRBD1. From germline, CDR1 is WNHNN and CDR2 SYGVQD (reference sequence). The CDR3 is 14 residues long. V trimming: 0 bases; J trimming: 8 bases; junction bases outside the gene matches: 3.

J is TRBJ2-1 and V is TRBV5-1, with 7 positions matching TRBD2. This CDR3 region has 17 residues. From germline, CDR1 is SGHRS and CDR2 YFSETQ. Trimming removed 0 bases from V and 0 bases from J; junction bases left unmatched: 6. The CDR3 nucleotides are TGCGCCAGCAGCTTGGCCGGGCGGGGGAGCTCCTACAATGAGCAGTTCTTC. Protein sequence: CASSLAGRGSSYNEQFF.

The chain uses TRBV4-3 and TRBJ2-3, with 8 bases aligning to TRBD1. Germline V gene sequence: CDR1 LGHNA, CDR2 YSLEER. The CDR3 has 17 residues. Trimming at V came to 7 bases and at J to 3 bases, leaving 15 bases not matched to a gene. The DNA of the CDR3 is TGCGCCAGCACCATCTCGATTACGGGACAGGCGACAGATACGCAGTATTTT. This translates into CASTISITGQATDTQYF.

The chain carries TRBV18 and TRBJ2-7; 8 bases fit TRBD1. The V gene's germline CDR1 is KGHSH and CDR2 LQKENI. J gave up 5 bases and V 3 bases, and 3 bases lay outside the gene matches. The CDR3 consists of 13 residues. The CDR3 DNA sequence: TGTGCCAGCTCACCGGACAGGGCCCACGAGCAGTACGTC. Protein sequence: CASSPDRAHEQYV.

V is TRBV7-3 and J is TRBJ2-3; 7 bases are a match to TRBD1. J gave up 2 bases and V 5 bases, and 4 bases lay outside the gene matches. The V gene's germline CDR1 is SGHTA and CDR2 FQGTGA. The CDR3 is 14 amino acids. CDR3 sequence reads: CASSQQGSTDTQYF. The CDR3 nucleotides read TGTGCCAGCAGCCAACAGGGGTCCACAGATACGCAGTATTTT. The full variable domain, in which reference TRBV7-3 and TRBJ2-3 provide the parts outside the CDR3, is GAGVSQTPSNKVTEKGKYVELRCDPISGHTALYWYRQSLGQGPEFLIYFQGTGAADDSGLPNDRFFAVRPEGSVSTLKIQRTERGDSAVYLCASSQQGSTDTQYFGPGTRLTVL.